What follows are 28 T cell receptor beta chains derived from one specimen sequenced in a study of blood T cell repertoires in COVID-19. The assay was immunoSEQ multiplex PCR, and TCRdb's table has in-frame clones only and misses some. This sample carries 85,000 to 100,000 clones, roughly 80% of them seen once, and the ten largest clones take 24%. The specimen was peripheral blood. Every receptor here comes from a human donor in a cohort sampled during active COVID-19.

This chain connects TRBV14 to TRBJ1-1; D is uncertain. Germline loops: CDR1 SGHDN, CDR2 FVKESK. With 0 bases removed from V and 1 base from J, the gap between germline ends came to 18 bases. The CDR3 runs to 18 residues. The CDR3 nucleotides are TGTGCCAGCAGCCAAGATTACGCAACCCTGGCAAGGAACACTGAAGCTTTCTTT. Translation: CASSQDYATLARNTEAFF. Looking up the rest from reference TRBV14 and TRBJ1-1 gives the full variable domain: EAGVTQFPSHSVIEKGQTVTLRCDPISGHDNLYWYRRVMGKEIKFLLHFVKESKQDESGMPNNRFLAERTGGTYSTLKVQPAELEDSGVYFCASSQDYATLARNTEAFFGQGTRLTVV.

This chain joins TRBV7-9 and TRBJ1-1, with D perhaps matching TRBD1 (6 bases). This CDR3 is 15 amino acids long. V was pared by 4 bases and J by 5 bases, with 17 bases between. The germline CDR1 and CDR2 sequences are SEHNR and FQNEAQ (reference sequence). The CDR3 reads CASSYSSGAETEAFF. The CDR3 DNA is TGTGCCAGCAGCTATTCCTCAGGGGCGGAAACTGAAGCTTTCTTT.

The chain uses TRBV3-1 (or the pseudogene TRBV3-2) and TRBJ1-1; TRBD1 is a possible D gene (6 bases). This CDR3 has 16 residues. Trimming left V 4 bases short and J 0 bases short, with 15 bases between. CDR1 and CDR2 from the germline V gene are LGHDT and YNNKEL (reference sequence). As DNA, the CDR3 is TGTGCCAGCAGCCTTTCCCCGGGACAACTGAACACTGAAGCTTTCTTT. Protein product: CASSLSPGQLNTEAFF.

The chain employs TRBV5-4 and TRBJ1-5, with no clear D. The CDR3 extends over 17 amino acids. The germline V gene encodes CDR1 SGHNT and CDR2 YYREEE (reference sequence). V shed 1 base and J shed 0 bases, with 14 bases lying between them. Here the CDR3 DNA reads TGTGCCAGCAGCTTGCGGCAGACATCGAATAGCAATCAGCCCCAGCATTTT. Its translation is CASSLRQTSNSNQPQHF.

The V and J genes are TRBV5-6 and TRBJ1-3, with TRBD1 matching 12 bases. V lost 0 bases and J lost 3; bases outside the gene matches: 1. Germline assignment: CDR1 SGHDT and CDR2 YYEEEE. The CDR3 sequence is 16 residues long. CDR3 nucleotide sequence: TGTGCCAGCAGCTTGGGGGACAGGGGGCTTGGAAACACCATATATTTT. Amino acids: CASSLGDRGLGNTIYF.

CDR3 bases: TGTGCCAGCAGCGACACTAGCGGGGACTACAATGAGCAGTTCTTC. This codes for CASSDTSGDYNEQFF. V and J are TRBV3-1 (or the pseudogene TRBV3-2) and TRBJ2-1; TRBD2 matches at 10 bases. The germline V gene encodes CDR1 LGHDT and CDR2 YNNKEL (reference sequence). The length of the CDR3 is 15 residues. The V segment lost 5 bases and the J segment 3 bases; nucleotides outside the gene matches: 4.

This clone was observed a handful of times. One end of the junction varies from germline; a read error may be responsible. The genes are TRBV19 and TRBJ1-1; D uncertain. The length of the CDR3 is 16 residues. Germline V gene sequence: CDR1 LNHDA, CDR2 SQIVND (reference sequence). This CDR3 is CASSIVPQIVKTEAFF. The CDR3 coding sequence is TGTGCCAGTAGTATAGTCCCACAGATTGTGAAAACTGAAGCTTTCTTT.

The CDR3 region is CASSLVDRGFNYGYTF. CDR3 bases: TGTGCCAGCAGTTTAGTGGACAGGGGATTTAACTATGGCTACACCTTC. J is TRBJ1-2 and V is TRBV28; 9 nucleotides align to TRBD1. The CDR3 has 16 residues. V was pared by 2 bases and J by 1 base, with 5 bases of the junction left unmatched. CDR1 and CDR2 from the germline V gene are MDHEN and SYDVKM.

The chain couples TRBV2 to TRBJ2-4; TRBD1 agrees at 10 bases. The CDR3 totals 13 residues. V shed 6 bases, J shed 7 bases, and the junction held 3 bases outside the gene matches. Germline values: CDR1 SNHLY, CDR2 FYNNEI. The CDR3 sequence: CASSDRGLNIQYF. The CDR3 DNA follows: TGTGCCAGCAGCGACAGGGGGCTGAACATTCAGTACTTC.

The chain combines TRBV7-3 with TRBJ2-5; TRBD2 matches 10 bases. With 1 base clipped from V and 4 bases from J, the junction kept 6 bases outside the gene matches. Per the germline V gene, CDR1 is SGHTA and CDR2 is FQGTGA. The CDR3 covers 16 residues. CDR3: CASSLMSGGAGETQYF. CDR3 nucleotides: TGTGCCAGCAGCTTAATGAGCGGGGGGGCAGGAGAGACCCAGTACTTC. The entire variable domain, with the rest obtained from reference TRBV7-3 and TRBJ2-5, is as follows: GAGVSQTPSNKVTEKGKYVELRCDPISGHTALYWYRQSLGQGPEFLIYFQGTGAADDSGLPNDRFFAVRPEGSVSTLKIQRTERGDSAVYLCASSLMSGGAGETQYFGPGTRLLVL.

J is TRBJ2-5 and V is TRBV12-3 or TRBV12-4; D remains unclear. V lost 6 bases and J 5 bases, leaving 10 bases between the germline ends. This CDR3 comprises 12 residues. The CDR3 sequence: CASSPLRETQYF. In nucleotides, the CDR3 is TGTGCCAGCAGCCCTCTTCGTGAGACCCAGTACTTC.

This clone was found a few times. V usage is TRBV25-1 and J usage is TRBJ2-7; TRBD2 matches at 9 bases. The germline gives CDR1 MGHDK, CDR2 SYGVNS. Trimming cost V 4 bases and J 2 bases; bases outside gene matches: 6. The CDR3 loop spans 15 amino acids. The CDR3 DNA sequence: TGTGCCAGCAGTGCGGGACTAGCTGGAACCTACGAGCAGTACTTC. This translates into CASSAGLAGTYEQYF.

The CDR3 reads CATSDSGTGVGNEQFF. CDR3 nucleotides: TGTGCCACCAGTGATTCCGGGACAGGGGTGGGAAATGAGCAGTTCTTC. The rearrangement links TRBV24-1 to TRBJ2-1; 10 nucleotides match TRBD1. V dropped 2 bases and J dropped 7; count of bases not matched to a gene: 7. This CDR3 has 16 amino acids. Germline V gene lookup returns CDR1 KGHDR and CDR2 SFDVKD.

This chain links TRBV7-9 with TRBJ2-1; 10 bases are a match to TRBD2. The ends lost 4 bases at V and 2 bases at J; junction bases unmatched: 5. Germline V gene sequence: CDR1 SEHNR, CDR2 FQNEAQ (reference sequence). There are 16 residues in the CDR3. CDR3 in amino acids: CASSSSGRNPYNEQFF. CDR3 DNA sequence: TGTGCCAGCAGCTCTAGCGGGAGAAACCCCTACAATGAGCAGTTCTTC.

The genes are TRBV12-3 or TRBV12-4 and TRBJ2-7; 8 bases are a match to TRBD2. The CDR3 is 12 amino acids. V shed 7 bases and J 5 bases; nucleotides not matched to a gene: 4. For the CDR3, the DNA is TGTGCCAGCACCATAGCGGGACACGAGCAGTACTTC. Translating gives CASTIAGHEQYF.

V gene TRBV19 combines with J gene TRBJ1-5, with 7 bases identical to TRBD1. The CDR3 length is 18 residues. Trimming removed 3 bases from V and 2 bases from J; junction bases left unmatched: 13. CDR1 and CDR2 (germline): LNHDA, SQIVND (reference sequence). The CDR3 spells CASSITRVTGVGNQPQHF. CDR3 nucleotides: TGTGCCAGTAGTATTACAAGGGTAACAGGGGTAGGCAATCAGCCCCAGCATTTT. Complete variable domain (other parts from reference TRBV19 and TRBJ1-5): DGGITQSPKYLFRKEGQNVTLSCEQNLNHDAMYWYRQDPGQGLRLIYYSQIVNDFQKGDIAEGYSVSREKKESFPLTVTSAQKNPTAFYLCASSITRVTGVGNQPQHFGDGTRLSIL.

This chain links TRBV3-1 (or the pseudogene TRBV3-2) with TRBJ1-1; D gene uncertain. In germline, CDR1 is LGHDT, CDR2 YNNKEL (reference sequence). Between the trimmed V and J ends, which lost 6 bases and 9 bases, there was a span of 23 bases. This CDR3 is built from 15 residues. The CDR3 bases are TGTGCCAGCAGTTTTGACCCCTCGTCGACTACTCAAGCTTTCTTT. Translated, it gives CASSFDPSSTTQAFF.

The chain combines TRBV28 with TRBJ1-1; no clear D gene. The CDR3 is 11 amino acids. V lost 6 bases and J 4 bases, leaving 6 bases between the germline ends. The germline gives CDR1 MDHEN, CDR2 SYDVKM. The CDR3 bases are TGTGCCAGCAGGCGGAGCACTGAAGCTTTCTTT. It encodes CASRRSTEAFF.

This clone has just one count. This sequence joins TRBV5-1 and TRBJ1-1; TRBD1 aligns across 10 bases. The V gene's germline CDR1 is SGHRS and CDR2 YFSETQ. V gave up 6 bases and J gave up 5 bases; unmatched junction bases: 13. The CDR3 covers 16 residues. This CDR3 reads CASTGQGRGSVTEAFF. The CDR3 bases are TGCGCCAGCACGGGACAGGGGAGAGGATCGGTGACTGAAGCTTTCTTT.

CDR3 amino acids: CASSLGVESTDTQYF. The DNA for the CDR3 is TGTGCCAGCTCCCTAGGGGTGGAGAGCACAGATACGCAGTATTTT. V is TRBV7-9 and J is TRBJ2-3, with TRBD1 as a possible D gene (5 bases). Germline CDR1 is SEHNR and CDR2 is FQNEAQ (reference sequence). CDR3 length: 15 residues. V lost 8 bases and J 0 bases, leaving 15 bases between the germline ends. The complete variable domain, with remaining parts taken from reference TRBV7-9 and TRBJ2-3, reads DTGVSQNPRHKITKRGQNVTFRCDPISEHNRLYWYRQTLGQGPEFLTYFQNEAQLEKSRLLSDRFSAERPKGSFSTLEIQRTEQGDSAMYLCASSLGVESTDTQYFGPGTRLTVL.

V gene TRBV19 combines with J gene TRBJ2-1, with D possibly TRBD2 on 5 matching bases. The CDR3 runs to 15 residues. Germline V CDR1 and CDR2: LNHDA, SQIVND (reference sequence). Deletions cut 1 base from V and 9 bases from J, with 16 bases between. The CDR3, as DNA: TGTGCCAGTAGTATAGGGCTCAGACGGGAAGGTGAGCAGTTCTTC. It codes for CASSIGLRREGEQFF. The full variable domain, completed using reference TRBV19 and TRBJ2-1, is DGGITQSPKYLFRKEGQNVTLSCEQNLNHDAMYWYRQDPGQGLRLIYYSQIVNDFQKGDIAEGYSVSREKKESFPLTVTSAQKNPTAFYLCASSIGLRREGEQFFGPGTRLTVL.

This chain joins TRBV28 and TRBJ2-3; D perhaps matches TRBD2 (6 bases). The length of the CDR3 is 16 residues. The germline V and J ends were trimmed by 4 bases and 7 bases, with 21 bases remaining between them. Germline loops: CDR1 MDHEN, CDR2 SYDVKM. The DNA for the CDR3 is TGTGCCAGCAGTTCACGAACCTCGGGACTTTTTAATACGCAGTATTTT. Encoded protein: CASSSRTSGLFNTQYF.

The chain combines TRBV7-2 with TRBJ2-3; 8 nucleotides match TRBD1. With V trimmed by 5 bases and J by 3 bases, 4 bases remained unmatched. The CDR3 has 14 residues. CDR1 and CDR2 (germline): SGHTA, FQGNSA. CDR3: CASSPWDRTDTQYF. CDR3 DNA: TGTGCCAGCAGCCCGTGGGACAGGACAGATACGCAGTATTTT.

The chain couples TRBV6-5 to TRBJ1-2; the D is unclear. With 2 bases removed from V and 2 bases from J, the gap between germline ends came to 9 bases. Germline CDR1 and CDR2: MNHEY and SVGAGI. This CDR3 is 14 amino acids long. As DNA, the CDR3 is TGTGCCAGCAGTTACGCGATGATGAACTATGGCTACACCTTC. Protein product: CASSYAMMNYGYTF.

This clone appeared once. In nucleotides, the CDR3 is TGTGCCAGCAGTTTAGAGGCTCCGCTATCGGCGGGCCCCTCAGGGACCCAGTACTTC. It specifies CASSLEAPLSAGPSGTQYF. The gene calls are TRBV28 and TRBJ2-5; a possible D gene is TRBD2 (5 bases). Germline CDR1 and CDR2: MDHEN and SYDVKM. V lost 2 bases and J lost 7, with 29 bases in between. This CDR3 is built from 19 residues.

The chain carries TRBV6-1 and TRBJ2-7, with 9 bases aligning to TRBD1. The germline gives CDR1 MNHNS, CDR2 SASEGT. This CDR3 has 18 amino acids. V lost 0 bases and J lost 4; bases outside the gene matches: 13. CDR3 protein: CASSEAKEGQGVWYEQYF. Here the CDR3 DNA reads TGTGCCAGCAGTGAAGCGAAGGAGGGACAGGGTGTGTGGTACGAGCAGTACTTC.

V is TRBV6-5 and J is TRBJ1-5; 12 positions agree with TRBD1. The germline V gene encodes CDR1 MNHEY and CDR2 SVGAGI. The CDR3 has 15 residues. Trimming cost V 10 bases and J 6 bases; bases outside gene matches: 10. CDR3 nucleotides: TGTGCCACCCAGAGGGACAGGGGGCAGGGTCAGCCCCAGCATTTT. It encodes CATQRDRGQGQPQHF.

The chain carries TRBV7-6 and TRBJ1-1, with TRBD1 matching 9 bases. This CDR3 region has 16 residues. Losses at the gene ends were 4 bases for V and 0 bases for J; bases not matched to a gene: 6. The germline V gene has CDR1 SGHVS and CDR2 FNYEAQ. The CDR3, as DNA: TGTGCCAGCAGCTCAACAGGGGGCTCGATGAACACTGAAGCTTTCTTT. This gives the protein CASSSTGGSMNTEAFF.